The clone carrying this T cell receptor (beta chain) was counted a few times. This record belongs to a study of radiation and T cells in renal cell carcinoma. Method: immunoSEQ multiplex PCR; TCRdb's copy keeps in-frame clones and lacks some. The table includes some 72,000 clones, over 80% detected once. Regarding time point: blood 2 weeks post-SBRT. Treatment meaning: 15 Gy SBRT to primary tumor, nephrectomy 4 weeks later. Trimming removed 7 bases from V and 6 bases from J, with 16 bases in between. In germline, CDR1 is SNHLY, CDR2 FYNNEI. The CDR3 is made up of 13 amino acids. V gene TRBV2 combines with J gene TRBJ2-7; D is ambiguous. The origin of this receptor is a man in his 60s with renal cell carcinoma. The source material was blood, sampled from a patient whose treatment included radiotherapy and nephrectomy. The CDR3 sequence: CASTRTANSEQYF. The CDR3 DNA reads TGTGCCAGCACCAGGACGGCTAATTCCGAGCAGTACTTC. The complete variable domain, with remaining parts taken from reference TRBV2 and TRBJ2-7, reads EPEVTQTPSHQVTQMGQEVILRCVPISNHLYFYWYRQILGQKVEFLVSFYNNEISEKSEIFDDQFSVERPDGSNFTLKIRSTKLEDSAMYFCASTRTANSEQYFGPGTRLTVT.